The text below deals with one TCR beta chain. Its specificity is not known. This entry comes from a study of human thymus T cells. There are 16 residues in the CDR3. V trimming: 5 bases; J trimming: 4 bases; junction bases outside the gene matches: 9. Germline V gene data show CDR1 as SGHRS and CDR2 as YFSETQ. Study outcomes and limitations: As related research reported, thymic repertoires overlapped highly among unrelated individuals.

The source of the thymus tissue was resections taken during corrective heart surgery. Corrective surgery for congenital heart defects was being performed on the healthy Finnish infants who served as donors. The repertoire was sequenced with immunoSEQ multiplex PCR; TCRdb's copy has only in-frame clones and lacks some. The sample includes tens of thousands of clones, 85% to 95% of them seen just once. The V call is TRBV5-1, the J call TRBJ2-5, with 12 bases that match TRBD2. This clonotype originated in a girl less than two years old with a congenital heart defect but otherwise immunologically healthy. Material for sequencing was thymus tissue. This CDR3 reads CASRSRLAGESETQYF. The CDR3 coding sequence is TGCGCCAGCAGGTCGCGACTAGCGGGAGAGTCAGAGACCCAGTACTTC. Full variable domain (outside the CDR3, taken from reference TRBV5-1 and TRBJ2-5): KAGVTQTPRYLIKTRGQQVTLSCSPISGHRSVSWYQQTPGQGLQFLFEYFSETQRNKGNFPGRFSGRQFSNSRSEMNVSTLELGDSALYLCASRSRLAGESETQYFGPGTRLLVL.